This T cell receptor (beta chain) emerged from a study of control samples from healthy donors and cancer patients. The repertoire was sequenced with immunoSEQ multiplex PCR; TCRdb's copy has only in-frame clones and lacks some. The sample has more than 150,000 clones; roughly 92% are singletons. In this sample, this clone turned up once. This sequence was found in a man between 45 and 60 years old in good health. Sequenced sample: blood.

The CDR3 bases are TGCAGCGTTGGGGAGCTTGATACGCAGTATTTT. Its protein is CSVGELDTQYF. The chain links TRBV29-1 to TRBJ2-3, with D perhaps TRBD2 (5 bases). Germline values: CDR1 SQVTM, CDR2 ANQGSEA. Trimming left V 4 bases short and J 6 bases short, with 8 bases between. This CDR3 has 11 amino acids.